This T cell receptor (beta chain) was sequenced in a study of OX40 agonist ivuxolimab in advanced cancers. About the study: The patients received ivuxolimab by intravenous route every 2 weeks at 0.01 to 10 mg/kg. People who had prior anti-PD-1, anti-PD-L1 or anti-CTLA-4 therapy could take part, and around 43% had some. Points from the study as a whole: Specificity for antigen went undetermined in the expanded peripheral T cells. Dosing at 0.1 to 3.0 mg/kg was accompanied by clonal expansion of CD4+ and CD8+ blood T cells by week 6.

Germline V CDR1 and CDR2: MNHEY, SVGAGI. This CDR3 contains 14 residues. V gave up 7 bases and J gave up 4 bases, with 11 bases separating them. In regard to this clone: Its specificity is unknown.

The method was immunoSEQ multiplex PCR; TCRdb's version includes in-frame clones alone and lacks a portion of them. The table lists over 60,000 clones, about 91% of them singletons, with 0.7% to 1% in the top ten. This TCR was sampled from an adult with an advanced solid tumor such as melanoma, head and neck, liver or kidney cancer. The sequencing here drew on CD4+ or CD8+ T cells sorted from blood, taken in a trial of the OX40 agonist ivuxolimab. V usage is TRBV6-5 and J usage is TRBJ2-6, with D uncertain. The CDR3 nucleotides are TGTGCCAGCAATCAGGCCGGGGGGGCCAACGTCCTGACTTTC. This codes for CASNQAGGANVLTF.